These T cell receptor beta chains were read from a single sample in a study of radiotherapy plus CTLA-4 blockade in lung cancer. Data came from immunoSEQ multiplex PCR; TCRdb stores just in-frame clones and leaves some out. The repertoire holds some 60,000 clones, with roughly 76% as singletons. Material: peripheral blood, obtained from a patient treated with radiotherapy plus ipilimumab. The receptor source for this set is a human donor with non-small cell lung cancer who had a complete response to radiotherapy plus ipilimumab. Each CDR3 is given with its conserved first and last residue. D genes are given only for firm matches. The size field is filled for only some rows; it gives once, few, many or a size class.

-,-,TRBJ1-1,TRBV21-1,CASSNEGTEAFF,TGTGCCAGCAGCAACGAGGGAACTGAAGCTTTCTTT
-,-,TRBJ2-6,TRBV19,CASSRTGNAAGANVLTF,TGTGCCAGTAGCCGAACAGGGAACGCCGCCGGGGCCAACGTCCTGACTTTC
-,-,TRBJ2-5,TRBV28,CASSSRGRGETQYF,TGTGCCAGCAGTTCCCGCGGTCGGGGGGAGACCCAGTACTTC
TRBD2,-,TRBJ2-5,TRBV4-2,CASSQVLAEETQYF,TGTGCCAGCAGCCAAGTACTAGCGGAAGAGACCCAGTACTTC
TRBD1,-,TRBJ1-2,TRBV7-9,CASSRTGGDGYTF,TGTGCCAGCAGCCGAACAGGGGGCGATGGCTACACCTTC
-,-,TRBJ2-6,TRBV6-6,CASSYFGDSGANVLTF,TGTGCCAGCAGTTACTTCGGGGACTCTGGGGCCAACGTCCTGACTTTC
-,-,TRBJ1-5,TRBV25-1,CASSGYSNGPQHF,TGTGCCAGCAGTGGCTACAGCAATGGGCCCCAGCATTTT
TRBD2,-,TRBJ2-1,TRBV27,CASMGLAGGSYNEQFF,TGTGCCAGCATGGGACTAGCGGGGGGGTCCTACAATGAGCAGTTCTTC
TRBD1,-,TRBJ1-1,TRBV7-2,CASSPHPGGRTEAFF,TGTGCCAGCAGCCCCCACCCAGGGGGTCGGACTGAAGCTTTCTTT
TRBD1,-,TRBJ1-2,TRBV5-6,CASSLGDRGLSGYTF,TGTGCCAGCAGCTTGGGGGACAGGGGGCTCTCTGGCTACACCTTC
TRBD1,-,TRBJ1-6,TRBV30,CAWSVDRGDPYNSPLHF,TGTGCCTGGAGTGTAGACAGGGGGGACCCCTATAATTCACCCCTCCACTTT
-,-,TRBJ2-7,TRBV6-6,CASRTQSSYEQYF,TGTGCCAGCAGGACACAAAGCTCCTACGAGCAGTACTTC
-,few,TRBJ1-3,TRBV19,CASSIGGAIGNTIYF,TGTGCCAGTAGTATCGGGGGGGCGATTGGAAACACCATATATTTT
TRBD2,-,TRBJ2-7,TRBV7-4,CASSNSGSSYEQYF,TGTGCCAGCAGTAATAGCGGGAGCTCCTACGAGCAGTACTTC
-,-,TRBJ2-7,TRBV14,CASSQDSQQYF,TGTGCCAGCAGCCAAGACAGTCAGCAGTACTTC
TRBD1,-,TRBJ2-5,TRBV5-1,CASRAGTGAETQYF,TGCGCCAGCAGGGCCGGGACAGGGGCAGAGACCCAGTACTTC
-,once,TRBJ2-5,TRBV20-1,CSGRQGETQYF,TGCAGTGGAAGGCAGGGTGAGACCCAGTACTTC
-,-,TRBJ2-3,TRBV7-9,CASSFGVATDTQYF,TGTGCCAGCAGCTTCGGGGTGGCAACAGATACGCAGTATTTT
TRBD1,-,TRBJ1-1,TRBV18,CASSPRQGWENTEAFF,TGTGCCAGCTCACCGCGACAGGGTTGGGAGAACACTGAAGCTTTCTTT
TRBD1,once,TRBJ2-6,TRBV2,CASGRGSGANVLTF,TGTGCCAGCGGCAGGGGGTCTGGGGCCAACGTCCTGACTTTC
-,-,TRBJ1-2,TRBV5-5,CASSLVGAYGYTF,TGTGCCAGCAGCTTGGTAGGGGCCTATGGCTACACCTTC
-,once,TRBJ2-5,TRBV6-1,CASSQGTSKETQYF,TGTGCCAGCAGTCAAGGGACATCCAAAGAGACCCAGTACTTC
TRBD1,few,TRBJ1-1,TRBV11-2,CASSLQDRVSEAFF,TGTGCCAGCAGCTTACAGGACAGGGTGTCGGAAGCTTTCTTT
TRBD2,few,TRBJ2-1,TRBV5-1,CASSFLAGGPYNEQFF,TGCGCCAGCAGCTTTCTGGCGGGGGGTCCATACAATGAGCAGTTCTTC
-,few,TRBJ2-7,TRBV5-4,CAGGTTGRTASAYEQYF,TGTGCCGGGGGGACGACAGGGCGTACAGCGTCGGCCTACGAGCAGTACTTC
-,few,TRBJ2-5,TRBV5-1,CASSLAPILVETQYF,TGCGCCAGCAGCTTGGCCCCGATACTGGTGGAGACCCAGTACTTC
TRBD1,-,TRBJ1-2,TRBV30,CACTWDRGLYTF,TGTGCCTGCACCTGGGACAGGGGGCTTTACACCTTC
TRBD1,-,TRBJ1-1,TRBV29-1,CSVTYGQGEAFF,TGCAGCGTTACTTACGGACAGGGAGAAGCTTTCTTT
-,-,TRBJ1-4,TRBV18,CASLTRTNEKLFF,TGTGCCAGCCTAACGAGGACTAATGAAAAACTGTTTTTT
TRBD1,few,TRBJ2-5,TRBV7-9,CASSLFEGAMGETQYF,TGTGCCAGCAGCTTATTTGAGGGGGCGATGGGGGAGACCCAGTACTTC
TRBD2,-,TRBJ2-1,TRBV13,CASSLIGGGTYNEQFF,TGTGCCAGCAGCTTAATAGGCGGGGGGACATACAATGAGCAGTTCTTC
-,-,TRBJ1-1,TRBV9,CASSGTEPYTEAFF,TGTGCCAGCAGCGGGACAGAACCTTACACTGAAGCTTTCTTT
-,-,TRBJ2-1,TRBV28,CASSSRDNEQFF,TGTGCCAGCAGTTCACGGGACAATGAGCAGTTCTTC
TRBD1,-,TRBJ1-2,TRBV30,CAWDRVHYGYTF,TGTGCCTGGGACAGGGTTCACTATGGCTACACCTTC
-,-,TRBJ2-2,TRBV10-1,CASSESYGELFF,TGCGCCAGCAGTGAGTCGTACGGGGAGCTGTTTTTT
-,-,TRBJ1-2,TRBV19,CASSIGAATNYGYTF,TGTGCCAGTAGTATCGGCGCGGCCACTAACTATGGCTACACCTTC
-,few,TRBJ2-3,TRBV5-5,CASSLREGDTQYF,TGTGCCAGCAGCTTGCGGGAAGGGGATACGCAGTATTTT
TRBD1,-,TRBJ1-1,TRBV28,CASTFLDRDTEAFF,TGTGCCAGCACCTTCCTAGACAGGGACACTGAAGCTTTCTTT
-,-,TRBJ2-2,TRBV6-1,CASIPGQNTGELFF,TGTGCCAGCATACCGGGACAGAACACCGGGGAGCTGTTTTTT
-,-,TRBJ1-6,TRBV5-1,CASSLLGGYNSPLHF,TGCGCCAGCAGCTTGTTAGGCGGTTATAATTCACCCCTCCACTTT
TRBD1,few,TRBJ1-1,TRBV7-9,CASSQMTGGTEAFF,TGCGCCAGCAGCCAAATGACAGGGGGCACTGAAGCTTTCTTT
TRBD2,-,TRBJ2-1,TRBV5-1,CASSGRLARGRTSGRGYNEQFF,TGCGCCAGCAGCGGCCGTCTAGCTCGGGGGAGGACTAGCGGGAGGGGGTACAATGAGCAGTTCTTC
TRBD1,-,TRBJ2-5,TRBV27,CASSPWDRQETQYF,TGTGCCAGCAGTCCGTGGGACAGACAAGAGACCCAGTACTTC
TRBD1,-,TRBJ1-1,TRBV5-4,CASSVRDRNTEAFF,TGTGCCAGCAGCGTCCGGGACAGGAACACTGAAGCTTTCTTT
TRBD2,-,TRBJ2-3,TRBV7-2,CASSLVGGGFTDTQYF,TGTGCCAGCAGCTTAGTTGGGGGGGGGTTCACAGATACGCAGTATTTT
-,few,TRBJ1-1,TRBV7-9,CASSLQGHTEAFF,TGTGCCAGCAGCTTACAGGGCCACACTGAAGCTTTCTTT
TRBD1,-,TRBJ1-2,TRBV5-1,CASSLAGTGAKYGYTF,TGCGCCAGCAGCTTGGCCGGGACAGGGGCTAAGTATGGCTACACCTTC
TRBD2,-,TRBJ2-3,TRBV5-1,CASSFGLAGDRGDTQYF,TGCGCCAGCAGCTTTGGGCTAGCGGGGGATCGGGGGGATACGCAGTATTTT
-,few,TRBJ2-2,TRBV11-2,CASSKERSPRAGELFF,TGTGCCAGCAGCAAGGAGCGCAGCCCCCGGGCCGGGGAGCTGTTTTTT
TRBD2,-,TRBJ2-3,TRBV5-4,CASNGGGRRSDTQYF,TGTGCCAGCAACGGCGGGGGGCGGCGGTCAGATACGCAGTATTTT
-,few,TRBJ2-3,TRBV28,CASSRDRPRGTDTQYF,TGTGCCAGCAGTCGCGACAGGCCACGAGGCACAGATACGCAGTATTTT
-,-,TRBJ2-2,TRBV5-1,CASSFTSSGELFF,TGCGCCAGCAGCTTTACTAGCTCCGGGGAGCTGTTTTTT
-,-,TRBJ2-3,TRBV15,CATNREGDTQYF,TGTGCCACCAACAGAGAGGGCGATACGCAGTATTTT
TRBD2,few,TRBJ2-7,TRBV4-1,CASSQGLAHEQYF,TGCGCCAGCAGCCAGGGACTAGCCCACGAGCAGTACTTC
TRBD1,-,TRBJ2-7,TRBV30,CAWTRTGSYEQYF,TGTGCCTGGACCAGGACAGGGTCCTACGAGCAGTACTTC